This record concerns one T cell receptor (beta chain) sequence. Its binding antigen is unknown. Base qualities are missing; no much larger clone stands one base away. The data belong to a study of CD8+CD57+ T cells in acquired aplastic anemia (dated by TCRdb to between 2017 and 2018). At the level of the whole study: A mean of about 3.2 ug of DNA, ranging from roughly 0.19 to 30 ug, was extracted from sorted CD4+ and CD8+ cells. Mean read counts for healthy donor samples were some 10 million for CD4+ cells and 11.0 million for CD8+ cells. The paper's findings and limits, for the study overall: Around 27 CD8+ CDR3 sequences were found in both patients and controls but appeared to be highly expressed in patients and within the immunodominant clones of the patients. Between patients and healthy controls, no significant difference in CD8+ Simpson's diversity was found (P=0.060).

Inclusive of the bounding cysteine and phenylalanine, the CDR3 is 14 residues long. Only the CDR3 DNA is retained, 42 bases long and in frame from the first base. At the junction V is shortened by 0 bases and J by 4 bases, with 10 bases in between. CDR1 is given as GTSNPN and CDR2 as SVGIG, both from the germline V gene (reference sequence). TCR repertoires of sorted CD4+ and CD8+ blood T cells from severe aplastic anemia patients and healthy subjects were deep-sequenced in the study. Ficoll-Paque density gradient centrifugation was used to isolate peripheral blood mononuclear cells. Before DNA extraction, CD4+ and CD8+ T cells were sorted with FACS or magnetic beads. Genomic DNA served as template for TCR beta VDJ combination and CDR3 sequence profiling. TCR repertoire sequencing was run on an Illumina HiSeq 2000. The study's own analysis went as follows. TRBV/TRBJ rearrangement plots, CDR3 size and DJ length profiles, and Simpson's diversity index were used to evaluate the repertoires. The immunodominant clone was defined as the most abundant DNA sequence in deep sequencing data. CDR3 amino acid sequences were checked for sharing across subjects and were also compared against the VDJdb database and published repertoires. TCRdb reworked the public reads: Q25 trimming with fastp, MiXCR clone assembly, productive beta chains retained. Entries are consolidated by CDR3 protein sequence, retaining the most common genes and DNA. For this entry, the V and J calls and clone size follow TCRdb and not the study's own pipeline. The table for this sample lists some 240,000 distinct CDR3 sequences; 30% to 40% of them were counted only once. The ten largest clones add up to roughly 1.1% of the sample.

The rearranged chain carries TRBV30 and TRBJ1-5; the D gene remains uncertain. The sample was sorted CD4+, CD8+, or CD8+CD57+ T cells (not recorded which) from PBMCs. This clonotype originated in a human donor in good health, serving as a control. The nucleotide sequence reads TGTGCCTGGAGTGTATCAGCTCAAAATCAGCCCCAGCATTTT. Its coded protein is CAWSVSAQNQPQHF. Joined to the reference TRBV30 and TRBJ1-5 proteins, this CDR3 gives the full variable domain: SQTIHQWPATLVQPVGSPLSLECTVEGTSNPNLYWYRQAAGRGLQLLFYSVGIGQISSEVPQNLSASRPQDRQFILSSKKLLLSDSGFYLCAWSVSAQNQPQHFGDGTRLSIL.